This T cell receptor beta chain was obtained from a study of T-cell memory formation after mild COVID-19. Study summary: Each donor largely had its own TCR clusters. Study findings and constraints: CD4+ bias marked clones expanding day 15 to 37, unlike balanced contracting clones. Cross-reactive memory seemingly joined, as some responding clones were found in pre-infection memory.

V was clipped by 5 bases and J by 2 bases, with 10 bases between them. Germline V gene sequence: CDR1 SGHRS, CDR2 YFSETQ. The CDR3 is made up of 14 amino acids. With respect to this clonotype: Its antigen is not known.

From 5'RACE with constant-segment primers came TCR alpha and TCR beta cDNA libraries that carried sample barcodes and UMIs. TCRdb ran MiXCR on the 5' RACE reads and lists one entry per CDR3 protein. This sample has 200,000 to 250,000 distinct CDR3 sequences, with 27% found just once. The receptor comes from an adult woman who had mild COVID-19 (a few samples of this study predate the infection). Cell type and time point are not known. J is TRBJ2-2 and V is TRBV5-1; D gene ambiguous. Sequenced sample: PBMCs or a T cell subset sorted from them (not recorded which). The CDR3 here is CASRLATNTGELFF. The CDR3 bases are TGCGCCAGCAGGTTAGCTACAAACACCGGGGAGCTGTTTTTT.